This is a list of T cell receptor beta chains from one sample in a study of CD8+CD57+ T cells in acquired aplastic anemia. MiXCR was run by TCRdb on the reads, yielding one entry per CDR3 protein. The table records 150,000 to 200,000 distinct CDR3 sequences, under 75% of them present only once. Sequenced: sorted CD4+, CD8+, or CD8+CD57+ T cells (not recorded which) from PBMCs. The receptors originated from a human donor in good health. The CDR3 runs from the conserved cysteine through the conserved F or W. Fields, in order: D gene, J gene, V gene, clone size, CDR3 DNA, CDR3 protein. The D gene is left open where the match is weak. Clone sizes are given selectively: once, few, many, or a class where the clone is expanded.

NA TRBJ2-1 TRBV12-3/TRBV12-4 many TGTGCCAGCAGTTTAGGGCTTGGAACAGGGACCTACAATGAGCAGTTCTTC CASSLGLGTGTYNEQFF
TRBD1 TRBJ1-1 TRBV6-5 many TGTGCCAGCAGTTACTCGACAGGGGGGATGAACACTGAAGCTTTCTTT CASSYSTGGMNTEAFF
NA TRBJ2-7 TRBV7-8 NA TGTGCCAGCAGCTTAGAAGGCTTTCCCCCTAGGAAGCAGTACTTC CASSLEGFPPRKQYF
NA TRBJ2-7 TRBV24-1 NA TGTGCCACCAGTGATTTTTCAGGGGACGAGCAGTACTTC CATSDFSGDEQYF
NA TRBJ1-1 TRBV6-5 NA TGTGCCAGCAGTAGAGGTGGAGACACTGAAGCTTTCTTT CASSRGGDTEAFF
NA TRBJ1-1 TRBV29-1 NA TGCAGCGTTGGCCACGGACTCTCAAACACTGAAGCTTTCTTT CSVGHGLSNTEAFF
NA TRBJ1-2 TRBV18 few TGTGCCAGCTCACCAACAAGTAATGGCTACACCTTC CASSPTSNGYTF
NA TRBJ1-3 TRBV19 NA TGTGCCAGTAGTAGCGATGTCAGTACCTCTGGAAACACCATATATTTT CASSSDVSTSGNTIYF
TRBD1 TRBJ2-7 TRBV7-2 NA TGTGCCAGCAGCAAAGGACAGGGGCCCATATACGAGCAGTACTTC CASSKGQGPIYEQYF
NA TRBJ1-1 TRBV9 few TGTGCCAGCAGCGTAGACCCCGAAACCGGACAGACCCATGAAGCTTTCTTT CASSVDPETGQTHEAFF
NA TRBJ2-2 TRBV5-1 NA TGCGCCAGCAGCTTGGACAGGGAGGGCGGGGAGCTGTTTTTT CASSLDREGGELFF
NA TRBJ2-7 TRBV25-1 NA TGTGCCAGCAGCTTACTGGGATCAACCTACGAGCAGTACTTC CASSLLGSTYEQYF
NA TRBJ2-5 TRBV2 NA TGTGCCAGCAGTGTTCCAAATAAGCAGACCCAGTACTTC CASSVPNKQTQYF
TRBD2 TRBJ2-7 TRBV7-9 NA TGTGCCAGCAGCCCCCGACTAGCCAGGACCTACGAGCAGTACTTC CASSPRLARTYEQYF
TRBD2 TRBJ2-7 TRBV10-3 once TGTGCCATCAGAAATCGGGAGGGATACGAGCAGTACTTC CAIRNREGYEQYF
TRBD2 TRBJ2-5 TRBV7-9 NA TGTGCCAGCAGCCTCATACTAGCGGGAGGAAAGGAGTACTTC CASSLILAGGKEYF
NA TRBJ2-2 TRBV24-1 many TGTGCCACCAGTGATTTGACGGGGAACACCGGGGAGCTGTTTTTT CATSDLTGNTGELFF
NA TRBJ1-1 TRBV2 NA TGTGCCAGCAGGTTCGACAGAATCGATGAAGCTTTCTTT CASRFDRIDEAFF
NA TRBJ1-2 TRBV7-2 many TGTGCCAGCAGCTTAGAGACAGGCGATTATGGCTACACCTTC CASSLETGDYGYTF
NA TRBJ2-3 TRBV5-1 NA TGCGCCAGCAGCTCCGGACTGTCGTACACAGATACGCAGTATTTT CASSSGLSYTDTQYF
NA TRBJ2-6 TRBV7-9 NA TGTGCCAGCAGCCATGGACTTCTCGGGGCCAACGTCCTGACTTTC CASSHGLLGANVLTF
TRBD2 TRBJ2-3 TRBV24-1 NA TGTGCCACCAGTGATTTGAGTAGCGGGGTGAGCACAGATACGCAGTATTTT CATSDLSSGVSTDTQYF
NA TRBJ2-5 TRBV9 many TGTGCCAGCAGCGCACGGACAGCGAGCCTCCGGGACCACGCAGAGACCCAGTACTTC CASSARTASLRDHAETQYF
TRBD2 TRBJ2-7 TRBV19 NA TGTGCCAGTAGTATGGCCGGGACTAGCTACGAGCAGTACTTC CASSMAGTSYEQYF
TRBD1 TRBJ2-7 TRBV7-3 NA TGTGCCAGCACCTCGGACAGGGGTTACGAGCAGTACTTC CASTSDRGYEQYF
NA TRBJ2-7 TRBV2 NA TGTGCCAGCAGTTTAATAGGGAGCGAGCAGTACTTC CASSLIGSEQYF
NA TRBJ2-7 TRBV7-2 few TGTGCCAGCAGCTCAGGAGCCAGTTCCTACGAGCAGTACTTC CASSSGASSYEQYF
NA TRBJ2-1 TRBV15 NA TGTGCCACCAGCGGAGGGAGTGCCCCCCTGGGCAATGAGCAGTTCTTC CATSGGSAPLGNEQFF
NA TRBJ2-3 TRBV7-3 NA TGTGCCAGCGGGCGGGGAGATAAATTAGATACGCAGTATTTT CASGRGDKLDTQYF
NA TRBJ1-2 TRBV5-6 once TGTGCCAGCAGCTTGGGTACAGTTGGCTACACCTTC CASSLGTVGYTF
NA TRBJ2-3 TRBV7-8 few TGTGCCAGCAGCTTCTTTCCTAGACAGAGCACAGATACGCAGTATTTT CASSFFPRQSTDTQYF
NA TRBJ2-3 TRBV7-9 many TGTGCCAGCAGCTTCCGCGGCGGGGCACCGAGCACAGATACGCAGTATTTT CASSFRGGAPSTDTQYF
NA TRBJ2-5 TRBV2 NA TGTGCCAGCGGAGCTAGCCGAGAGACCCAGTACTTC CASGASRETQYF
NA TRBJ1-5 TRBV28 NA TGTGCCAGCAGATCCGGGGCCCGTGTATATTATCAGCCCCAGCATTTT CASRSGARVYYQPQHF
NA TRBJ1-6 TRBV24-1 NA TGTGCCACTGGTTCCGTCTTCGGCAGGCCAACGGGGTCCCATAATTCACCCCTCCACTTT CATGSVFGRPTGSHNSPLHF
NA TRBJ1-6 TRBV10-3 NA TGTGCCATCAGTGAGGGCGGTCCTAATTCACCCCTCCACTTT CAISEGGPNSPLHF
TRBD1 TRBJ1-1 TRBV10-3 many TGTGCCATCAGTGAGGCGGGACAGGGTAAAACTGAAGCTTTCTTT CAISEAGQGKTEAFF